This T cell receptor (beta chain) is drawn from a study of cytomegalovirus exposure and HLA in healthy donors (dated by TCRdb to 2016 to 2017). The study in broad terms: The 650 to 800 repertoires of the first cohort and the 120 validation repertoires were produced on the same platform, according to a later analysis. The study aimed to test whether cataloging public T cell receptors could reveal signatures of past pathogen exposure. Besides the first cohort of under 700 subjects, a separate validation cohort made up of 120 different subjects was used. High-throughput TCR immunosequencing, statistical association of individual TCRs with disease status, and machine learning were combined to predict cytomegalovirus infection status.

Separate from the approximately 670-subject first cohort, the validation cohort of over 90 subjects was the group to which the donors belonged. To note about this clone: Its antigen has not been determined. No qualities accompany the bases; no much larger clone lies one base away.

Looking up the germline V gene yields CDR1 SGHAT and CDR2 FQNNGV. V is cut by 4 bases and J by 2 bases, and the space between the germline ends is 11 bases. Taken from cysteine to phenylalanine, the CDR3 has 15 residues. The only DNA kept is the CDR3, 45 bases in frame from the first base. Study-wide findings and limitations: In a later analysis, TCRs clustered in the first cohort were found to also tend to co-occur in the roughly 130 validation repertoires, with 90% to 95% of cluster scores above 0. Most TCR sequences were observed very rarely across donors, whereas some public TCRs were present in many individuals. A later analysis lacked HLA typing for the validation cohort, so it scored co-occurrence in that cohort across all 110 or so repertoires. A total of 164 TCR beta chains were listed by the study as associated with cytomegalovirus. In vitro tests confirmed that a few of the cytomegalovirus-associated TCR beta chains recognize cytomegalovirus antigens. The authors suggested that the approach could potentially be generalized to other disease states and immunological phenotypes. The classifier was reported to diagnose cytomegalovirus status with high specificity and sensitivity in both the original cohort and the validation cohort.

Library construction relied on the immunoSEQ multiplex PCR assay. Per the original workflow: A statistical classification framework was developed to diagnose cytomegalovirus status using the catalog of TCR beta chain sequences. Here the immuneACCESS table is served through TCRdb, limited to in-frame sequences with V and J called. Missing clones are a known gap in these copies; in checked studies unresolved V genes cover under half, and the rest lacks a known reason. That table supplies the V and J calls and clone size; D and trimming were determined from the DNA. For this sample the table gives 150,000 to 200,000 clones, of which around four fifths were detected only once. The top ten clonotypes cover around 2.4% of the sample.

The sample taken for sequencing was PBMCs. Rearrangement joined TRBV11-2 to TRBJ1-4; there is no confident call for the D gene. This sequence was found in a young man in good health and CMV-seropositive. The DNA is TGTGCCAGCAGCTCCAACAGTTGGACTAATGAAAAACTGTTTTTT. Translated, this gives CASSSNSWTNEKLFF. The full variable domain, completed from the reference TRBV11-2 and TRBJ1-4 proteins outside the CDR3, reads EAGVAQSPRYKIIEKRQSVAFWCNPISGHATLYWYQQILGQGPKLLIQFQNNGVVDDSQLPKDRFSAERLKGVDSTLKIQPAKLEDSAVYLCASSSNSWTNEKLFFGSGTQLSVL.